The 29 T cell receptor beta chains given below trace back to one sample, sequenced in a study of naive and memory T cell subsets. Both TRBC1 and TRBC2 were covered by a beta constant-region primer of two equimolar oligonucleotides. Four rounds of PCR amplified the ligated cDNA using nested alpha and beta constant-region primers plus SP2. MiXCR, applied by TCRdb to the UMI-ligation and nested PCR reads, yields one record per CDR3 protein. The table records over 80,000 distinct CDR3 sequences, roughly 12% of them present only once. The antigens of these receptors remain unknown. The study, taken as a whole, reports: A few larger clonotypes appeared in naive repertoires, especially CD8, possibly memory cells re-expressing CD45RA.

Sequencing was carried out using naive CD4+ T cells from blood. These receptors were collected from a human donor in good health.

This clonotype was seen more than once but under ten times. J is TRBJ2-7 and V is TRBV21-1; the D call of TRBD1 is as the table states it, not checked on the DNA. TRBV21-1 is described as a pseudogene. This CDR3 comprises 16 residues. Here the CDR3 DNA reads TGTGCCAGCAGCAAAGCTTCCGGGACAGGGGGCTACGAGCAGTACTTC. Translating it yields CASSKASGTGGYEQYF.

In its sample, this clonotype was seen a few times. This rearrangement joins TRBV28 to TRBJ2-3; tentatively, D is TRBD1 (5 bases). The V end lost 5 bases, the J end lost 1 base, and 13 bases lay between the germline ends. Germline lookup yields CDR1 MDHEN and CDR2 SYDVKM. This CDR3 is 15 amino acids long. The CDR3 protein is CASSTTQDGTDTQYF. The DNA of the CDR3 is TGTGCCAGCAGTACTACACAGGATGGCACAGATACGCAGTATTTT.

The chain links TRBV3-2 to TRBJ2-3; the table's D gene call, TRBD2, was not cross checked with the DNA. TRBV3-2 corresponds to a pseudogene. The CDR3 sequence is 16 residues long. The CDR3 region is CASSQFPSGSTDTQYF. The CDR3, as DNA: TGTGCCAGCAGCCAGTTCCCTAGCGGTAGCACAGATACGCAGTATTTT.

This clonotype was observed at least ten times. As DNA, the CDR3 is TGCAGTGCGGACGGGCCCTCCTACAATGAGCAGTTCTTC. Translation: CSADGPSYNEQFF. The V and J genes are TRBV20-1 and TRBJ2-1; the D is unclear. Trimming pared 6 bases from V and 0 bases from J, leaving 9 bases between. Germline V gene lookup returns CDR1 DFQATT and CDR2 SNEGSKA (reference sequence). This CDR3 contains 13 residues.

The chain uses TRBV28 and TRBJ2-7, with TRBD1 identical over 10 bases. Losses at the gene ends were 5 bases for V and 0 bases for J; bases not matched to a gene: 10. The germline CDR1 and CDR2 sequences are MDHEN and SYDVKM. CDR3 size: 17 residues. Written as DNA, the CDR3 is TGTGCCAGCAGTCCTACCCCCCGGGACAGGGGCTCCTACGAGCAGTACTTC. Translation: CASSPTPRDRGSYEQYF.

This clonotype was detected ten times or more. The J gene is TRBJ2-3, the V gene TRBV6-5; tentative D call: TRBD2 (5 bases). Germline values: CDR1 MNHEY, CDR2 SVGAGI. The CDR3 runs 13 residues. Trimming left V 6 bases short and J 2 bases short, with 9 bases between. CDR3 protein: CASRGLVTDTQYF. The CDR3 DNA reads TGTGCCAGCAGAGGACTGGTCACAGATACGCAGTATTTT.

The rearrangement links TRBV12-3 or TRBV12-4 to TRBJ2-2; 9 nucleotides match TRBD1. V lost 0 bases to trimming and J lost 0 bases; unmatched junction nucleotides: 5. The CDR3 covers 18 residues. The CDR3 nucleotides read TGTGCCAGCAGTTTAGCGGCGACAGGGGGTACGAACACCGGGGAGCTGTTTTTT. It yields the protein CASSLAATGGTNTGELFF.

In nucleotides, the CDR3 is TGTGCCAGCAGTCCAAAACCCCGGAGTGAAGCTTTCTTT. Translating gives CASSPKPRSEAFF. This sequence joins TRBV12-3 or TRBV12-4 and TRBJ1-1; D unresolved. The germline V and J ends were trimmed by 5 bases and 7 bases, with 14 bases remaining between them. This CDR3 has 13 residues.

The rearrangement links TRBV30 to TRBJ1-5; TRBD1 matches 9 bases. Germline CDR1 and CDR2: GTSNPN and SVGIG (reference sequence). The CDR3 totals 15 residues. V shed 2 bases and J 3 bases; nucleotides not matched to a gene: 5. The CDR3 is CAWSPGTGINQPQHF. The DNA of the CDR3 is TGTGCCTGGAGTCCCGGGACAGGGATCAATCAGCCCCAGCATTTT.

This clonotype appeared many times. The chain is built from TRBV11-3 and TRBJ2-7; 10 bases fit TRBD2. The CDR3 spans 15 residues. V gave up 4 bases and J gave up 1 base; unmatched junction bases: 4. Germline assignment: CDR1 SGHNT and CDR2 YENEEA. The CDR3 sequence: CASSSYSGGSYEQYF. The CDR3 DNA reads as TGTGCCAGCAGCTCGTATAGCGGGGGGTCCTACGAGCAGTACTTC.

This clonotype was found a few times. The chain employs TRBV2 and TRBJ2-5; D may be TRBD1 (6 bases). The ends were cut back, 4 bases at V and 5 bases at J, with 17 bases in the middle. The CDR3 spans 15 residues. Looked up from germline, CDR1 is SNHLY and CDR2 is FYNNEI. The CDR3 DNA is TGTGCCAGCAGTGGGCAGGGGACCCTCGGGGAGACCCAGTACTTC. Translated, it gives CASSGQGTLGETQYF.

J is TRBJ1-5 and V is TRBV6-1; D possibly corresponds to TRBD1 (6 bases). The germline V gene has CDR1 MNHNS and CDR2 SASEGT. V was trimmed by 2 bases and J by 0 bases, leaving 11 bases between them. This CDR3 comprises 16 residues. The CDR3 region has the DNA TGTGCCAGCAGTGAATTGGGGGCGGGTAGCAATCAGCCCCAGCATTTT. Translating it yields CASSELGAGSNQPQHF.

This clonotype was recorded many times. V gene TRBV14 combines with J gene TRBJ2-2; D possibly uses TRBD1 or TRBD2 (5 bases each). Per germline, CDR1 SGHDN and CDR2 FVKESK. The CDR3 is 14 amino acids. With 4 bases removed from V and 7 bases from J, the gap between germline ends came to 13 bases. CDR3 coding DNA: TGTGCCAGCAGCCTCGCCGTTGGGGGCGGGGAGCTGTTTTTT. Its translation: CASSLAVGGGELFF.

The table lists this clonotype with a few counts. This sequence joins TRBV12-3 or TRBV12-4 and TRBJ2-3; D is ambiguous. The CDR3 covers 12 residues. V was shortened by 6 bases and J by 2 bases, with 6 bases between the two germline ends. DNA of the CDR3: TGTGCCAGCAGACCCTCCACAGATACGCAGTATTTT. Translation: CASRPSTDTQYF.

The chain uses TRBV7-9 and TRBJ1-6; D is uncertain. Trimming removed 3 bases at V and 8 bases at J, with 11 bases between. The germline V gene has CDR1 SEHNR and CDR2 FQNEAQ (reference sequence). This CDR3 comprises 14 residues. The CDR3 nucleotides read TGTGCCAGCAGCTTCTCAGTTTCGGATTCACCCCTCCACTTT. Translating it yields CASSFSVSDSPLHF.

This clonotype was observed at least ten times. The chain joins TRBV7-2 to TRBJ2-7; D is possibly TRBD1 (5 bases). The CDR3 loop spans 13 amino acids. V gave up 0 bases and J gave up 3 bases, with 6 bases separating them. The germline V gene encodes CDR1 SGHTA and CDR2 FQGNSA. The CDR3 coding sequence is TGTGCCAGCAGCTTAGCGGGGCACTACGAGCAGTACTTC. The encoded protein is CASSLAGHYEQYF.

The CDR3, as DNA: TGTGCCAGCTCACTTGACAGGAAGGAGACCCAGTACTTC. It specifies CASSLDRKETQYF. This rearrangement joins TRBV18 to TRBJ2-5; possibly TRBD1 for D (6 bases). The CDR3 has 13 residues. V dropped 4 bases and J dropped 5 bases, with 11 bases sitting between them. Germline lookup yields CDR1 KGHSH and CDR2 LQKENI.

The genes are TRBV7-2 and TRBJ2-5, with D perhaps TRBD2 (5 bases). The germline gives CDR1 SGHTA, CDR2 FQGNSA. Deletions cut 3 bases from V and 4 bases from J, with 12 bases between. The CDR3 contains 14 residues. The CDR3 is CASSFIAAGETQYF. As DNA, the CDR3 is TGTGCCAGCAGCTTTATAGCCGCGGGAGAGACCCAGTACTTC.

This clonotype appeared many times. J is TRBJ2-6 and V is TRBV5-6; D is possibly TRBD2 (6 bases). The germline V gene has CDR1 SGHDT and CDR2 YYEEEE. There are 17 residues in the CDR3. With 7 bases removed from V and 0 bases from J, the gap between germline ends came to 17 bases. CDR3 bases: TGTGCCAGCTGGGTGCGGGGAGTTCCCTCTGGGGCCAACGTCCTGACTTTC. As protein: CASWVRGVPSGANVLTF.

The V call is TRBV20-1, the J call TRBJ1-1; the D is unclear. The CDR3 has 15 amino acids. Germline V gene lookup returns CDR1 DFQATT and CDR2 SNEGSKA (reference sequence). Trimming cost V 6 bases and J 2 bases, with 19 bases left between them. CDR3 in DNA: TGCAGTGCAACGGGATTCCGCTCCGTAAACACTGAAGCTTTCTTT. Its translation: CSATGFRSVNTEAFF.

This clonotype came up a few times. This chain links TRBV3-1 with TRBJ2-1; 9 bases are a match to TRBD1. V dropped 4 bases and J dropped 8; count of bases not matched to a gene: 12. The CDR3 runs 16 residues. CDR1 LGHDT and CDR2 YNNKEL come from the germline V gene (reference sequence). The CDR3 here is CASSPPGQGYHYEQFF. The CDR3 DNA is TGTGCCAGCAGCCCCCCGGGACAGGGTTATCATTATGAGCAGTTCTTC.

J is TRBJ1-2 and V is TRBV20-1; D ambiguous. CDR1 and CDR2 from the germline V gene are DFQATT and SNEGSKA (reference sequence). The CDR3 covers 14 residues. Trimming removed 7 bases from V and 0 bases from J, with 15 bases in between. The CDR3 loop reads CSGSVLGANYGYTF. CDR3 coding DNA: TGCAGTGGGTCAGTCCTCGGAGCTAACTATGGCTACACCTTC.

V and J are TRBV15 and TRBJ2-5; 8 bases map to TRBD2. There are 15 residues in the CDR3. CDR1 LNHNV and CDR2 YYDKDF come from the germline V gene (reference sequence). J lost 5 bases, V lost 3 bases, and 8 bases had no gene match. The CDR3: CATSSWGAGEETQYF. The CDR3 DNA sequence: TGTGCCACCAGCAGCTGGGGAGCGGGAGAGGAGACCCAGTACTTC.

The DNA of the CDR3 is TGTGCCAGCAGCTTAAGGCCTGACATGAAGGTTGGCTACACCTTC. The encoded protein is CASSLRPDMKVGYTF. This chain uses TRBV7-3 with TRBJ1-2; D is unresolved. The germline V gene has CDR1 SGHTA and CDR2 FQGTGA. This CDR3 spans 15 amino acids. Between the trimmed V and J ends, which lost 1 base and 7 bases, there was a span of 16 bases.

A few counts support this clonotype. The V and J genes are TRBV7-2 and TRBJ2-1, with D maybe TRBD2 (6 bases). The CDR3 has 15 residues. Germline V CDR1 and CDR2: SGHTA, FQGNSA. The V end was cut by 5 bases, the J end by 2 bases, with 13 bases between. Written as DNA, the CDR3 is TGTGCCAGCAGCCCCGGGGGTCGGACCTACAATGAGCAGTTCTTC. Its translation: CASSPGGRTYNEQFF. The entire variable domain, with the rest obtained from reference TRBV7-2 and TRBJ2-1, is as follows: GAGVSQSPSNKVTEKGKDVELRCDPISGHTALYWYRQSLGQGLEFLIYFQGNSAPDKSGLPSDRFSAERTGGSVSTLTIQRTQQEDSAVYLCASSPGGRTYNEQFFGPGTRLTVL.

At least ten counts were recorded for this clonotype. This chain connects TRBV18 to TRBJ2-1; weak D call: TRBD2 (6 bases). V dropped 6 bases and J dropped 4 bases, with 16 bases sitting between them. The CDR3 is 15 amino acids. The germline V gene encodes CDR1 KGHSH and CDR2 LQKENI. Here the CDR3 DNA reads TGTGCCAGCTCTCGCATAGCGGCTGCTTACAATGAGCAGTTCTTC. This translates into CASSRIAAAYNEQFF.

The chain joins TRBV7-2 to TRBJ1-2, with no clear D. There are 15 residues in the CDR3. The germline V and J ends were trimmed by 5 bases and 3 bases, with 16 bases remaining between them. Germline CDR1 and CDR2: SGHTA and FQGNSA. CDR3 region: CASSISWAGYYGYTF. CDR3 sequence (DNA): TGTGCCAGCAGCATTAGCTGGGCAGGCTACTATGGCTACACCTTC.

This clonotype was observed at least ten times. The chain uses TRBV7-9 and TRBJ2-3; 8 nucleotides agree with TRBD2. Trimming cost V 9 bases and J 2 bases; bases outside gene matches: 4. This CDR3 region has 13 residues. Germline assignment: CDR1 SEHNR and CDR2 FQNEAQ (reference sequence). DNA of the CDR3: TGTGCCAGTAAGCGGGGGTTCACAGATACGCAGTATTTT. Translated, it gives CASKRGFTDTQYF.

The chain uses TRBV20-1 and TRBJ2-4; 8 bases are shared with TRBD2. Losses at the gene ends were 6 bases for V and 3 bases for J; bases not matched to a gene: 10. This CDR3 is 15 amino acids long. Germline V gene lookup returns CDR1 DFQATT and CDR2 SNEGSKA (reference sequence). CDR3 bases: TGCAGTGCCTCCCCAGCTAGCGGGCTCAAAAACATTCAGTACTTC. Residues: CSASPASGLKNIQYF.